This T cell receptor beta chain was profiled in a study of blood T cell repertoires in COVID-19. Trimming took 3 bases from V and 0 from J, leaving 10 bases between them. This CDR3 spans 14 amino acids. Germline values: CDR1 GTSNPN, CDR2 SVGIG (reference sequence). The protocol was immunoSEQ multiplex PCR, while the TCRdb copy is restricted to in-frame clones and leaves out a portion. The repertoire has fewer than 85,000 clones, around 85% of them found once; the top ten carry almost 5.5%. The specimen was peripheral blood. The origin of this receptor is a man aged 55 to 70 with acute or convalescent COVID-19. The chain recombines TRBV30 with TRBJ2-3, with D unclear. In nucleotides, the CDR3 is TGTGCCTGGAGCGAGATAACTAGCACAGATACGCAGTATTTT. It is translated as CAWSEITSTDTQYF.